This T cell receptor (beta chain) was found in a study of shared clonotypes between healthy human individuals (dated by TCRdb to 2020 to 2022). About the full investigation: A couple of women and a few men aged 18 to 49 years were included in the cohort. Per donor, leukapheresis produced somewhere between about 0.85 and 10 billion PBMCs. Blood TCR repertoires of several healthy adults were deeply sequenced to estimate repertoire size and the extent of clonotype sharing between individuals. For each donor, CD4 naive and CD4 memory were each run on three plates, CD8 naive on two plates, and CD8 memory on one plate. Libraries were prepared and TCR repertoires were sequenced by different laboratories using diverse techniques, in order to increase sequencing depth and limit assay-specific biases. Beyond this particular receptor, the publication reports: Across a handful of donors, approximately 4.9% of naive CD4, roughly 3.8% of naive CD8, around 2.1% of memory CD4, and approximately 0.4% of memory CD8 clonotypes were shared. Sampling was restricted to blood, and TCR repertoires in tissues likely differ from the TCR repertoires found in blood. Compared with non-shared clonotypes, the clonotypes found in all four sorted-subset donors had higher generation probabilities. Incomplete sequencing was indicated by rarefaction of sorted-subset datasets, despite the large sequencing depth. Pairwise subsampling led to the expectation that sequencing depth would affect the degree of clonotype sharing among donors. The genetic and exposure-history diversity represented was limited by the small number of donors. Estimated clonotype richness was generally larger for naive than for memory subsets.

Healthy HIV-negative adults with no recently reported acute infections or vaccinations were included as donors. All donors were Caucasian adults living in Nashville, Tennessee, USA. CD4+ T cells were enriched by magnetic negative selection, after which naive cells were positively selected on CD45RA and the negative fraction was taken as the memory subset. Blood was collected by leukapheresis, and PBMCs were isolated by Ficoll-Histopaque density gradient centrifugation and then cryopreserved in liquid nitrogen vapor phase. Analytical flow cytometry was used to check the purity and quantity of every magnetically sorted T cell population. Genomic DNA was isolated from each sorted fraction and quantified by UV absorbance on a Nanodrop 2000c. Using the deep immunoSEQ assay, multiplex PCR amplified TCR CDR3 regions from genomic DNA. Genomic DNA extracted from each cell subset was distributed evenly over all wells of several immunoSEQ 96-well plates, and each plate served as one replicate. Each replicate PCR for sorted subsets received around 200 ng genomic DNA, equal to some 32,000 T cell genomes. The purified libraries were quantified using a Qubit 3.0 fluorometer, sized with a Bioanalyzer 2100, and then quantified again using the KAPA Library Quantification kit. Every immunoSEQ 96-well plate was sequenced on a dedicated single-read 150-cycle Illumina NextSeq 550 flow cell. The authors' analysis ran thus. The immunoSEQ output contained only junctional sequences without quality scores, so filtering could not match that applied to full-length reads. Sequences were annotated with PyIR, a Python wrapper for IgBLAST v1.9, using IMGT germline references to assign V/J genes and CDR3. Reads with weak V/J assignments (E-value above 1e-6), missing CDR3, stop codons, out-of-frame junctions, or ambiguous translated residues were removed. V3J clonotypes were defined as sequences sharing an identical inferred V gene, J gene, and CDR3 amino acid sequence. Percentage overlap between repertoires was computed as shared unique clonotypes divided by the size of the smaller repertoire. Repertoire richness was assessed with RTK rarefaction, the Chao1 estimator, and Recon v2.1 estimates of unobserved clonotypes. For all TCRbeta clonotypes obtained by the gDNA method from a few donors, generation probabilities were computed with OLGA. Entries here come from immuneACCESS through TCRdb and include only in-frame sequences with V and J called. Some clones fail to appear in such tables; in the studies checked, an unresolved V gene covers under half of the shortfall, and the cause of the remainder is unknown. V, J and clone size were drawn from that table, and D and trimming were deduced from the DNA. The sample table shows roughly 2.2 million clones, and 80% to 95% are seen once. 0.37% of the sample goes to the ten largest clones.

As concerns this clone: This receptor's antigen is unknown. The sample holds no much larger clone one base away, and base qualities are not on file.

The CDR3 numbers 15 residues from cysteine through phenylalanine. The retained sequence is limited to the CDR3, 45 bases, with the frame set at the first base. Based on the germline V gene (reference sequence), the CDR1 and CDR2 sequences are SGHKS and YYEKEE. The V end gives up 3 bases and the J end 3 bases, leaving 5 bases in the junction not matched to a gene. Specimen: naive CD4+ T cells from PBMCs. The sample's cell subset or site label, decoded: CD45RA+ positively selected. The receptor's source is a young man in good health. Some clones in this sample may be carry-over from other donors' samples. This sequence uses TRBV5-5 and TRBJ2-7, and 11 junctional nucleotides match TRBD1. The CDR3 protein is CASSWTGGGIYEQYF. The DNA is as follows: TGTGCCAGCAGCTGGACAGGGGGCGGAATCTACGAGCAGTACTTC. With the portions outside the CDR3 filled from the reference TRBV5-5 and TRBJ2-7 genes, the complete variable region becomes DAGVTQSPTHLIKTRGQQVTLRCSPISGHKSVSWYQQVLGQGPQFIFQYYEKEERGRGNFPDRFSARQFPNYSSELNVNALLLGDSALYLCASSWTGGGIYEQYFGPGTRLTVT.